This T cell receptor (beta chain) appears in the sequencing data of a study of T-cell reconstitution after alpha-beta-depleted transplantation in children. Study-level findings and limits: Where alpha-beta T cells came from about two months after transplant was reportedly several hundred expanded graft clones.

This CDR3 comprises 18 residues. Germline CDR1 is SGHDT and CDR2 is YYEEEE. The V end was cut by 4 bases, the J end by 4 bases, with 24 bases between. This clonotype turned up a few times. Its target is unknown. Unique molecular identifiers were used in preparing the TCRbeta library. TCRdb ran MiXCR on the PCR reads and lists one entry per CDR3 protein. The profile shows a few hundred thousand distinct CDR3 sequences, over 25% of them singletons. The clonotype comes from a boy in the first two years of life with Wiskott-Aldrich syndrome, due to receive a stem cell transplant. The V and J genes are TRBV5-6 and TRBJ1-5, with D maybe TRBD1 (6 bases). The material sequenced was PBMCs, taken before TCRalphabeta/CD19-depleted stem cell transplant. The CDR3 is CASSRPNDEEGGNQPQHF. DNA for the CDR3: TGTGCCAGCAGCCGACCAAACGACGAAGAGGGGGGAAATCAGCCCCAGCATTTT.